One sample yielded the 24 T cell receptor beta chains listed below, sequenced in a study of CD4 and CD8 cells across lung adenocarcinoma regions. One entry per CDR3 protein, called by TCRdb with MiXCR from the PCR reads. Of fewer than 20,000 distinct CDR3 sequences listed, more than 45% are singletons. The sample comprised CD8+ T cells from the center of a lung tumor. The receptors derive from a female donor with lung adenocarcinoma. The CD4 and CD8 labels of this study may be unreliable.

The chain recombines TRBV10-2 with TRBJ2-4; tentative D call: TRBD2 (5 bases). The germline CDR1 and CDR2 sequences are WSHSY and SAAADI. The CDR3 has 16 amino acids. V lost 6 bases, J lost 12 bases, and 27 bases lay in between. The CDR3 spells CASSATGLGDKDTQYF. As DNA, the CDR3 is TGCGCCAGCAGCGCCACGGGCCTGGGAGACAAAGATACTCAGTACTTC.

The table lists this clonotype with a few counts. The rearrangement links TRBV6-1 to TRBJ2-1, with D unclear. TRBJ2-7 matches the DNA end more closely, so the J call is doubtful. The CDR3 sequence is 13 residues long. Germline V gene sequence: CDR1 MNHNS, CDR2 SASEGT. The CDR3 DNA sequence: TGTGCCAGCAGCCAGCTTATGGCCTACGAGCAGTACGTC. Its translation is CASSQLMAYEQYV.

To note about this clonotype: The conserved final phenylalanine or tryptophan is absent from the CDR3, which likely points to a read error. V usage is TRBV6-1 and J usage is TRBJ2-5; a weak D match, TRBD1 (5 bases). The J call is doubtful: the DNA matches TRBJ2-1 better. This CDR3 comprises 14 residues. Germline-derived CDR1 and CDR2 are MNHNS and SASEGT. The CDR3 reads CASRDNVRQETQFS. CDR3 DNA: TGTGCCAGCAGGGACAACGTCCGCCAAGAGACCCAGTTCTCG.

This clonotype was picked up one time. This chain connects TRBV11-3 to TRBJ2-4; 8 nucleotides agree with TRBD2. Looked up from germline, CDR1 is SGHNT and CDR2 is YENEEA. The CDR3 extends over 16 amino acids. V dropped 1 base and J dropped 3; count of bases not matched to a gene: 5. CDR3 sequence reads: CASSLGGSGNKNIQYF. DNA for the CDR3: TGTGCCAGCAGCTTAGGAGGTAGCGGGAACAAAAACATTCAGTACTTC. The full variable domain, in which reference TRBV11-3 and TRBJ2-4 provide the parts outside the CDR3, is EAGVVQSPRYKIIEKKQPVAFWCNPISGHNTLYWYLQNLGQGPELLIRYENEEAVDDSQLPKDRFSAERLKGVDSTLKIQPAELGDSAVYLCASSLGGSGNKNIQYFGAGTRLSVL.

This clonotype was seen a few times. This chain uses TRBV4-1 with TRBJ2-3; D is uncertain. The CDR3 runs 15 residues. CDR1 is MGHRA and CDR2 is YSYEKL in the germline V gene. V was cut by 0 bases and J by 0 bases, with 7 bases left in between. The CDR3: CASSQEGVSTDTQYF. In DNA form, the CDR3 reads TGCGCCAGCAGCCAAGAGGGCGTGAGCACAGATACGCAGTATTTT.

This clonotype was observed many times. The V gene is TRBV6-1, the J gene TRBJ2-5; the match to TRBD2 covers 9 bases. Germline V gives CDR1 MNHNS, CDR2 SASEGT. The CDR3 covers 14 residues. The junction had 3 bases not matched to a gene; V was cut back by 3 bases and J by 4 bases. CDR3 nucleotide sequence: TGTGCCAGCAGTGACGGCGGGGGGGGAGAGACCCAGTACTTC. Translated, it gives CASSDGGGGETQYF.

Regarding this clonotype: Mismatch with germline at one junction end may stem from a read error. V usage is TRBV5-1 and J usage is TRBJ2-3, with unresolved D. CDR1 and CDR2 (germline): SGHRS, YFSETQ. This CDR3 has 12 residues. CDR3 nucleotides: TGCGCCAGCAGCGTGAGCACAGATAAGCAGTATTTT. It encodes CASSVSTDKQYF. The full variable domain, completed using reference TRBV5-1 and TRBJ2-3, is KAGVTQTPRYLIKTRGQQVTLSCSPISGHRSVSWYQQTPGQGLQFLFEYFSETQRNKGNFPGRFSGRQFSNSRSEMNVSTLELGDSALYLCASSVSTDKQYFGPGTRLTVL.

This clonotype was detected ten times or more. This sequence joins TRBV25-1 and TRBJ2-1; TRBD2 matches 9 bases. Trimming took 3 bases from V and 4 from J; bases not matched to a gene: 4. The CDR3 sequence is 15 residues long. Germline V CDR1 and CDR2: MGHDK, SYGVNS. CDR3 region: CASSDWAGGYNEQFF. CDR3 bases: TGTGCCAGCAGTGATTGGGCGGGAGGGTACAATGAGCAGTTCTTC.

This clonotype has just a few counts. The CDR3 here is CASSEEVLEGRDTQYF. Here the CDR3 DNA reads TGTGCCAGCAGTGAAGAGGTCTTGGAGGGACGAGACACCCAGTACTTC. This sequence joins TRBV6-1 and TRBJ2-5; TRBD2 might be the D (6 bases). The CDR3 is 16 residues long. Trimming left V 1 base short and J 8 bases short, with 20 bases between. Germline assignment: CDR1 MNHNS and CDR2 SASEGT.

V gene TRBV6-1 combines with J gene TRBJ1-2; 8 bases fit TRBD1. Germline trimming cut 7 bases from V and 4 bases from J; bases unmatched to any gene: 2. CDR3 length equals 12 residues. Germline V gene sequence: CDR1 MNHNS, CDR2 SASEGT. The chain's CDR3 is CASTDRGYGYTF. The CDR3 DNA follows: TGTGCCAGCACAGACAGGGGCTATGGCTACACCTTC.

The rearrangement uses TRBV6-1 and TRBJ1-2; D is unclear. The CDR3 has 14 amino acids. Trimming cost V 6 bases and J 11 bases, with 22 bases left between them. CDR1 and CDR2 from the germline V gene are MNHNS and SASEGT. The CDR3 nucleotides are TGTGCCAGCAGGCCCGGATCTTCCTCCCTGGGGTACACCTTC. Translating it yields CASRPGSSSLGYTF.

This CDR3 reads CASSQSWRGAKNIQYF. The CDR3 DNA is TGCGCCAGCAGCCAATCTTGGAGGGGAGCCAAAAACATTCAGTACTTC. The chain employs TRBV4-1 and TRBJ2-4; D is perhaps TRBD2 (6 bases). Germline CDR1 and CDR2: MGHRA and YSYEKL. V was cut by 2 bases and J by 0 bases, with 11 bases left in between. This CDR3 has 16 amino acids.

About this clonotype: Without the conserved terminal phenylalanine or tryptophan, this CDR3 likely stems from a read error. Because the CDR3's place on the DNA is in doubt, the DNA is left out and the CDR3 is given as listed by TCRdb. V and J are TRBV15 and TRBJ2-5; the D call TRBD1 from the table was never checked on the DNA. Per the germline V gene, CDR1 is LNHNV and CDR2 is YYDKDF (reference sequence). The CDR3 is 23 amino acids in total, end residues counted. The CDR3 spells CPPLPCNPFSTSQWSDLLKIELV.

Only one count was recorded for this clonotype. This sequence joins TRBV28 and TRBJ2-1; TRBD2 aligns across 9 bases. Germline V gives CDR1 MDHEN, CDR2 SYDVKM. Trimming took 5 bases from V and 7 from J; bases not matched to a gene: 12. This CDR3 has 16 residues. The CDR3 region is CASSGEREAGRNEQFF. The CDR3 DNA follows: TGTGCCAGCAGTGGTGAGCGGGAGGCGGGGAGGAATGAGCAGTTCTTC.

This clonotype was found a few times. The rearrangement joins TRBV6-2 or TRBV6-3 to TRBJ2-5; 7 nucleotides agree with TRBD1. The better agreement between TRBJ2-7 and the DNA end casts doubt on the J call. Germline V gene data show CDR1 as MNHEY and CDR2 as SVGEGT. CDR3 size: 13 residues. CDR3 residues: CSISEGQRNEQYF. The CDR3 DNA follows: TGTTCAATCTCTGAGGGACAGAGAAACGAGCAGTACTTC.

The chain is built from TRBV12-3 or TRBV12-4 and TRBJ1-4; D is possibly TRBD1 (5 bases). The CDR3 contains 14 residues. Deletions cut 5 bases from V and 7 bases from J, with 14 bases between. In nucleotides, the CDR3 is TGTGCCAGCAGTCGGAGGGGAGGAGGTGAAAAACTGTTTTTT. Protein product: CASSRRGGGEKLFF.

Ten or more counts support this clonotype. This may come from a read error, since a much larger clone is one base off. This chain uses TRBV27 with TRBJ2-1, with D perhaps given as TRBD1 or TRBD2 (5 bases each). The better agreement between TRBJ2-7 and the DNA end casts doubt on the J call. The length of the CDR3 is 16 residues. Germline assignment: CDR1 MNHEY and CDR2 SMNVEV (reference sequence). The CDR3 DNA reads TGTGCCAGCAGTAGCCCGAGGGGACGCTCCTACAATGAGCAGTACTTC. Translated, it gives CASSSPRGRSYNEQYF.

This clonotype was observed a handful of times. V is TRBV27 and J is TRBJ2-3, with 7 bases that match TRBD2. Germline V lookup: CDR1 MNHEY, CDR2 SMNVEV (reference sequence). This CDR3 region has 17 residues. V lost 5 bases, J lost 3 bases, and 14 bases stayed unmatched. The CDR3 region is CASSPGRLASGTDTQYF. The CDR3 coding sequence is TGTGCCAGCAGTCCTGGCCGACTAGCTTCTGGGACAGATACGCAGTATTTT.

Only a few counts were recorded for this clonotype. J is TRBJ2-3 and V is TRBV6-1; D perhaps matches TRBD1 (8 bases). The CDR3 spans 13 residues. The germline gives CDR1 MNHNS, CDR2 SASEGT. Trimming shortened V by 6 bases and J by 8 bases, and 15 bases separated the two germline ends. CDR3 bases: TGTGCCAGCAGCCGGACAGGGAGGGGTACGCAGTATTTT. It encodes CASSRTGRGTQYF.

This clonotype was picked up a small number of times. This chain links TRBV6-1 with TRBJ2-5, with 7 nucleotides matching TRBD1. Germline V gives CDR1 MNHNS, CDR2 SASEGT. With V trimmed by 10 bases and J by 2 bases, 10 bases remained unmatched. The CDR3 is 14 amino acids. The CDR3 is CATIRDSKQETQYF. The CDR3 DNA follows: TGTGCCACAATACGGGACAGCAAACAAGAGACCCAGTACTTC.

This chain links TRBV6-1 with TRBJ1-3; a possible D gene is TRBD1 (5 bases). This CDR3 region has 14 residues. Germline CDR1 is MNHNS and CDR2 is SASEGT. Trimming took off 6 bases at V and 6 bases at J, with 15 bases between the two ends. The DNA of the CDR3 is TGTGCCAGCAGCGTCGGGGCAGGAACAAACACCATATATTTT. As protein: CASSVGAGTNTIYF.

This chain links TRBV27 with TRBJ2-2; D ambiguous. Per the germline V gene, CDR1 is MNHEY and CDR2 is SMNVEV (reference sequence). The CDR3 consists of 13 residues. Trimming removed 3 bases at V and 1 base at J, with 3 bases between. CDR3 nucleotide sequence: TGTGCCAGCAGTTTCAGGAACACCGGGGAGCTGTTTTTT. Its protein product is CASSFRNTGELFF.

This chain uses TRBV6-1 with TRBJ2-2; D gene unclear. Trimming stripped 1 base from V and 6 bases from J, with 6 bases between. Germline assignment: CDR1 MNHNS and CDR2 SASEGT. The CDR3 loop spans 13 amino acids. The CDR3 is CASSEVLAGELFF. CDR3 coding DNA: TGTGCCAGCAGTGAAGTTTTGGCCGGGGAGCTGTTTTTT.

The CDR3, as DNA: TGTGCCAGCAGTTACGGTATCGGGGAGCTGTTTTTT. Translated, it gives CASSYGIGELFF. V gene TRBV6-5 combines with J gene TRBJ2-2; D is uncertain. The CDR3 is made up of 12 amino acids. Trimming removed 2 bases at V and 7 bases at J, with 5 bases between. CDR1 MNHEY and CDR2 SVGAGI come from the germline V gene.